This T cell receptor beta chain comes out of a study of T cell responses to AZD1222 COVID-19 vaccine. With respect to this clone: What it binds is unknown.

Study-wide findings and caveats: Spike-wide vaccine-associated CD4 TCRs dominated at 160-218 and 743-854.

Sequencing was performed with immunoSEQ multiplex PCR; in TCRdb, only in-frame clones are kept and a portion is missing. The sample lists more than 45,000 clones, roughly 84% occurring once. Germline V CDR1 and CDR2: SGHTA, FQGNSA. CDR3 length: 15 amino acids. Trimming left V 1 base short and J 4 bases short, with 11 bases between. The TCR originated in an adult in good health. V is TRBV7-2 and J is TRBJ2-1, with D possibly being TRBD1 (6 bases). The specimen was peripheral blood, collected on day 0 of AZD1222 vaccination. CDR3 sequence reads: CASSLGGQLYNEQFF. CDR3 in DNA: TGTGCCAGCAGCTTAGGTGGACAGCTGTACAATGAGCAGTTCTTC.